This T cell receptor beta chain is drawn from a study of memory CD4+ T cells and cytomegalovirus serostatus. Broader study findings: The CMV-associated TCR signature appears largely within the CD4+ memory repertoire.

The sort gate was single viable CD3+CD4+CD8-CD45RO+ cells for memory CD4+ T cells. Serum IgG to CMV pp150, pp28, p38 and p52 defined serostatus. CD4+ T cells were isolated by positive magnetic selection. The germline V gene encodes CDR1 SGHTA and CDR2 FQGTGA. This CDR3 comprises 14 residues. Between the trimmed V and J ends, which lost 8 bases and 2 bases, there was a span of 10 bases. Note on this clone: Its antigen is currently unknown.

In the original workflow: Out-of-frame sequences were removed, leaving 2,204,828 distinct TCRbeta sequences. Profiling relied on immunoSEQ multiplex PCR, and the TCRdb table lists in-frame clones only, not all of them. V and J calls and clone size are those listed in that table; D and trimming were worked out from the DNA. This table holds under 50,000 clones, 75% to 85% found once. This TCR was recovered from an adult in good health and CMV-seronegative. The chain couples TRBV7-3 to TRBJ2-6; maybe TRBD1 (6 bases). Sequenced input: memory CD4+ T cells from blood. CDR3 region: CASAQGTGANVLTF. The CDR3 nucleotides are TGTGCCAGCGCCCAGGGGACTGGGGCCAACGTCCTGACTTTC.